These T cell receptor beta chains were read from a single sample in a study of blood T cell repertoires in COVID-19. The repertoire was sequenced with immunoSEQ multiplex PCR; TCRdb's copy has only in-frame clones and lacks some. The sample lists more than 100,000 clones, approximately 89% occurring once. Specimen: peripheral blood. The receptors originated from a woman of 80 years or more in a cohort sampled during active COVID-19. Each CDR3 is given with its conserved first and last residue. The D gene is left open where the match is weak. For some rows the clone size is stated as once, few or many, or as a class when expanded; others skip it.

TRBV7-3	TRBD2	-	TRBJ2-2	TGTGCCAGCAGCTTGCTAGCGGGGGTTGGCACCGGGGAGCTGTTTTTT	CASSLLAGVGTGELFF
TRBV4-1	TRBD2	-	TRBJ2-1	TGCGCCAGCAGCCAAGCCTATAGCGGGGGATACAATGAGCAGTTCTTC	CASSQAYSGGYNEQFF
TRBV3-1/TRBV3-2	-	-	TRBJ1-2	TGTGCCAGCAGCCAAGGTAGCGGCTACACCTTC	CASSQGSGYTF
TRBV4-2	-	-	TRBJ1-2	TGTGCCAGCAGCCATTCGTCGCAGGATGGCTACACCTTC	CASSHSSQDGYTF
TRBV14	-	-	TRBJ1-2	TGTGCCAGCAGCGCCCATACAGGGTTAAGTGGCTACACCTTC	CASSAHTGLSGYTF
TRBV28	-	-	TRBJ2-2	TGTGCCAGCAGTTTACAGAACACCGGGGAGCTGTTTTTT	CASSLQNTGELFF
TRBV28	-	-	TRBJ1-3	TGTGCCAGCAGTTTATCTCCTTTGGCCTTCTCTGGAAACACCATATATTTT	CASSLSPLAFSGNTIYF
TRBV27	TRBD1	-	TRBJ2-1	TGTGCCAGCAGTAGGGGACAGGGGGCTTCGAGCTCCTACAATGAGCAGTTCTTC	CASSRGQGASSSYNEQFF
TRBV3-1/TRBV3-2	TRBD1	-	TRBJ1-2	TGTGCCAGCAGCCAAGAAGGGACAGGGAGGGGCTACACCTTC	CASSQEGTGRGYTF
TRBV28	TRBD1	-	TRBJ1-3	TGTGCCAGCAGTTTATCTTCACCCGGACAGGGAATCCACACCATATATTTT	CASSLSSPGQGIHTIYF
TRBV18	-	-	TRBJ2-3	TGTGCCAGCTCACCAGCCCGGGGCACAGATACGCAGTATTTT	CASSPARGTDTQYF
TRBV27	-	few	TRBJ2-5	TGTGCCAGCAGTTTATCGAACTCCTTTAGAGAGACCCAGTACTTC	CASSLSNSFRETQYF
TRBV7-9	-	few	TRBJ1-1	TGTGCCAGCAGCCCGGGAATGAACACTGAAGCTTTCTTT	CASSPGMNTEAFF
TRBV19	TRBD1	-	TRBJ1-5	TGTGCCAGTAGCCGGGGACAGGGAACGATTTATCAGCCCCAGCATTTT	CASSRGQGTIYQPQHF
TRBV4-2	TRBD2	-	TRBJ2-7	TGTGCCAGCAGCCAAGAGGTTAGCAGCGGGAAAAGCTCCTACGAGCAGTACTTC	CASSQEVSSGKSSYEQYF
TRBV7-2	TRBD1	-	TRBJ1-2	TGTGCCAGCAGCTTAGGGGGCCAGGGGGGATATGGCTACACCTTC	CASSLGGQGGYGYTF
TRBV5-1	-	-	TRBJ2-7	TGCGCCAGCAGCTTGGAGGGGCTCGGCTCCTACGAGCAGTACTTC	CASSLEGLGSYEQYF
TRBV7-3	-	few	TRBJ2-2	TGTGCCAGCAGCTTAAGCTCGGTCACCGGGGAGCTGTTTTTT	CASSLSSVTGELFF
TRBV5-4	-	once	TRBJ2-4	TGTGCCAGCAGAACAGATATTCTAGCCAAAAACATTCAGTACTTC	CASRTDILAKNIQYF
TRBV5-1	-	-	TRBJ2-2	TGCGCCAGCAGCCAAACTACAGGGTTCACCGGGGAGCTGTTTTTT	CASSQTTGFTGELFF
TRBV5-1	-	-	TRBJ2-3	TGCGCCAGCAGCTTGGGGACTAATTCTAGAGATACGCAGTATTTT	CASSLGTNSRDTQYF
TRBV3-1/TRBV3-2	TRBD1	once	TRBJ2-7	TGTGCCAGCAGCCCAACATCCGGGACAGGGGAGCAGTACTTC	CASSPTSGTGEQYF
TRBV28	-	-	TRBJ2-7	TGTGCCAGCAGTCCTCAGAAGTACGAGCAGTACTTC	CASSPQKYEQYF
TRBV7-9	TRBD2	once	TRBJ2-1	TGTGCCAGCAGCTCCCATAGCGGGAGAGAGTACAATGAGCAGTTCTTC	CASSSHSGREYNEQFF
TRBV5-4	-	-	TRBJ2-6	TGTGCCAGCAGCTCTTCAGGGGCTGGGGCCAACGTCCTGACTTTC	CASSSSGAGANVLTF
TRBV6-2/TRBV6-3	TRBD2	-	TRBJ2-7	TGTGCCAGCAGGCCTAGCGGGTCCTACGAGCAGTACTTC	CASRPSGSYEQYF
TRBV28	TRBD2	-	TRBJ2-2	TGTGCCAGCCGGGACTACAACACCGGGGAGCTGTTTTTT	CASRDYNTGELFF
TRBV6-5	TRBD1	once	TRBJ1-1	TGTGCCAGCAGTTACGCCCAGAACAGGGGGACTGAAGCTTTCTTT	CASSYAQNRGTEAFF
TRBV5-8	-	-	TRBJ1-1	TGTGCCAGCAGCGTCATCCGGGGCACTGAAGCTTTCTTT	CASSVIRGTEAFF
TRBV28	TRBD1	few	TRBJ2-7	TGTGCCAGCAGTTCCCCGCCGACAGGGGGCGAGCAGTACTTC	CASSSPPTGGEQYF
TRBV5-4	-	few	TRBJ2-7	TGTGCCAGCAGCTTAGGGGGACACGAGATTGAGCAGTACTTC	CASSLGGHEIEQYF
TRBV2	-	-	TRBJ1-5	TGTGCCAGCAGTGAAAGACAGGAGCTGGCCCAGCATTTT	CASSERQELAQHF
TRBV18	-	-	TRBJ1-2	TGTGCCAGCTCGCAACAGGCGGCACAAACTAACTATGGCTACACCTTC	CASSQQAAQTNYGYTF
TRBV13	-	-	TRBJ2-3	TGTGCCAGCAGCTTTCTAGATACGCAGTATTTT	CASSFLDTQYF
TRBV5-5	-	-	TRBJ1-5	TGTGCCAGCAGCTTTGGCGGGGGCGCAGGTGGTCAGCCCCAGCATTTT	CASSFGGGAGGQPQHF
TRBV6-6	TRBD1	-	TRBJ2-1	TGTGCCAGCAGTTCTCCGGGACAGGGTTTCAATGAGCAGTTCTTC	CASSSPGQGFNEQFF
TRBV2	-	-	TRBJ2-6	TGTGCCAGCAGAATACTCCAAGAGCTCTCTGGGGCCAACGTCCTGACTTTC	CASRILQELSGANVLTF
TRBV5-1	-	-	TRBJ2-3	TGCGCCAGCAGCCTTACCCATTACTTCACAGATACGCAGTATTTT	CASSLTHYFTDTQYF
TRBV27	-	-	TRBJ1-5	TGTGCCAGCAGTTTAGACAGGAATCAGCCCCAGCATTTT	CASSLDRNQPQHF
TRBV2	TRBD1	-	TRBJ2-7	TGTGCCAGCAACCCGGACAGGGGCGCCATTATCTACTTC	CASNPDRGAIIYF
TRBV7-9	-	-	TRBJ2-5	TGTGCCAGCAGCGCGGCGGTCGAAGAGACCCAGTACTTC	CASSAAVEETQYF
TRBV9	TRBD2	-	TRBJ2-1	TGTGCCAGCAGCTCAACTACTAGCGGGGGGGCAGATGAGCAGTTCTTC	CASSSTTSGGADEQFF
TRBV6-1	-	-	TRBJ1-6	TGTGCCAGCAGTGAAGCGCGGGGGGAAAGGTCACCCCTCCACTTT	CASSEARGERSPLHF
TRBV2	TRBD2	-	TRBJ2-1	TGTGCCAGCAGACCGAGCGGGATTCTGGACAATGAGCAGTTCTTC	CASRPSGILDNEQFF
TRBV27	-	once	TRBJ2-7	TGTGCCAGCAGCCACCCATCCCCCCGGCGGGTAGGAGGCCTGCCCTACGAGCAGTACTTC	CASSHPSPRRVGGLPYEQYF
TRBV28	-	-	TRBJ1-2	TGTGCCAGCAGGGGTGCGATAAACGGAGGAGGCTACACCTTC	CASRGAINGGGYTF
TRBV7-2	-	-	TRBJ1-2	TGTGCCAGCAGCTTAGATGACAGAGGGAGGGATGGCTACACCTTC	CASSLDDRGRDGYTF
TRBV3-1/TRBV3-2	-	-	TRBJ1-2	TGTGCCAGCAACGACAGACTAGATGGCTACACCTTC	CASNDRLDGYTF
TRBV5-1	-	-	TRBJ2-7	TGCGCCAGCAGCTTGGACAGGGCCCCCTACGAGCAGTACTTC	CASSLDRAPYEQYF
TRBV3-1/TRBV3-2	TRBD2	few	TRBJ2-5	TGTGCCAGCAGCCAACCGCGGGGGGGCGGGTTAGAGACCCAGTACTTC	CASSQPRGGGLETQYF
TRBV2	TRBD1	few	TRBJ1-6	TGTGCCAGCAGTCGGGACAGGGAGGGAGCACCCCTCCACTTT	CASSRDREGAPLHF
TRBV5-1	TRBD2	-	TRBJ2-3	TGCGCCAGCAGCCCGGGCGGGACTACCAAAACAGATACGCAGTATTTT	CASSPGGTTKTDTQYF
TRBV5-8	-	-	TRBJ2-2	TGTGCCAGCAGCTTGGCGCAGAAGCGAATAACCGGGGAGCTGTTTTTT	CASSLAQKRITGELFF